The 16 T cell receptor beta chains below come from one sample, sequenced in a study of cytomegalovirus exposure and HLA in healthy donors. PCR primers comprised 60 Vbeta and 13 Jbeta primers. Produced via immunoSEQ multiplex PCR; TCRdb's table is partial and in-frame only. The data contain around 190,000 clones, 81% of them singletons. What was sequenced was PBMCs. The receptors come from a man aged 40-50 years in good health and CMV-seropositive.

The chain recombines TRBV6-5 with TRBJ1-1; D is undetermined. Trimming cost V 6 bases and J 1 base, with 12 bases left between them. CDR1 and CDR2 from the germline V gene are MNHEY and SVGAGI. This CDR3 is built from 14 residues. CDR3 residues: CASRASASNTEAFF. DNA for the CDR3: TGTGCCAGCAGGGCCAGCGCCTCGAACACTGAAGCTTTCTTT.

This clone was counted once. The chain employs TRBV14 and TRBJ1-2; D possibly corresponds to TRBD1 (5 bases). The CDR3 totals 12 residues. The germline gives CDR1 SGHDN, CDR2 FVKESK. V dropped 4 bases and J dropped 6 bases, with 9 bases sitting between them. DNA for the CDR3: TGTGCCAGCAGCCGCTGGGGGGATGGCTACACCTTC. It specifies CASSRWGDGYTF.

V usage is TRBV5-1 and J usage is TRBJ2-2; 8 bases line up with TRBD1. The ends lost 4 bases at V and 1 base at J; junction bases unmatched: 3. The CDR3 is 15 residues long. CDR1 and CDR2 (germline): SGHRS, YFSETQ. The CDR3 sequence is CASSNGQGNTGELFF. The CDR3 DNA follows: TGCGCCAGCAGCAATGGACAGGGGAACACCGGGGAGCTGTTTTTT.

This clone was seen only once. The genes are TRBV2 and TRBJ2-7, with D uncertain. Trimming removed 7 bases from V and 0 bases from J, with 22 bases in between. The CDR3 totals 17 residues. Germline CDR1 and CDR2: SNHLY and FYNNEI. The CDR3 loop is CASTLESVQPSSYEQYF. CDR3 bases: TGTGCCAGCACCCTGGAGTCGGTCCAGCCTAGCTCCTACGAGCAGTACTTC.

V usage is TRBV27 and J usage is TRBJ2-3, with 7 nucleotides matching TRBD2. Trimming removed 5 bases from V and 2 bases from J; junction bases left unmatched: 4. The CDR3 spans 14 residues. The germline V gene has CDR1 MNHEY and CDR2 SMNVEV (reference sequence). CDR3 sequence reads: CASSGDYNTDTQYF. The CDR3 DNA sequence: TGTGCCAGCAGTGGGGACTATAACACAGATACGCAGTATTTT.

The CDR3 bases are TGTGCCAGCAGTCCGACAGGACCAGGGTACGAGCAGTACTTC. Translating gives CASSPTGPGYEQYF. The gene calls are TRBV27 and TRBJ2-7, with a weak D call TRBD1 (6 bases). There are 14 residues in the CDR3. V lost 5 bases, J lost 4 bases, and 15 bases lay in between. Germline V gene sequence: CDR1 MNHEY, CDR2 SMNVEV (reference sequence).

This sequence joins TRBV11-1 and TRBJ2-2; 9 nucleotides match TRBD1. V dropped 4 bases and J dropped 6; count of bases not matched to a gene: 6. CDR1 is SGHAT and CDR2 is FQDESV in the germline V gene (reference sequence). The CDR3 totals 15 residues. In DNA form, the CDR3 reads TGTGCCAGCAGCTCGAGGGACAGGGTGTCCGGGGAGCTGTTTTTT. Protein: CASSSRDRVSGELFF. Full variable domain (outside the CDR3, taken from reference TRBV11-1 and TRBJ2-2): EAEVAQSPRYKITEKSQAVAFWCDPISGHATLYWYRQILGQGPELLVQFQDESVVDDSQLPKDRFSAERLKGVDSTLKIQPAELGDSAMYLCASSSRDRVSGELFFGEGSRLTVL.

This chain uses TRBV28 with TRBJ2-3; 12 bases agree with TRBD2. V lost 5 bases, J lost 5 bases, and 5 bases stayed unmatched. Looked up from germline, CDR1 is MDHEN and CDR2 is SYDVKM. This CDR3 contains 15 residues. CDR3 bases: TGTGCCAGCAGTGTCCGACTAGCGGGAGTAGATACGCAGTATTTT. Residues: CASSVRLAGVDTQYF.

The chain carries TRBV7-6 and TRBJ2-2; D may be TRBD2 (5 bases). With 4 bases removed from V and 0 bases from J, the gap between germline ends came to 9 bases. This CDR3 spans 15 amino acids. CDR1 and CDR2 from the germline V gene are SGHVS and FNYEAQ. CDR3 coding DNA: TGTGCCAGCAGCTCTAGCTTGGCGAACACCGGGGAGCTGTTTTTT. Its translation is CASSSSLANTGELFF.

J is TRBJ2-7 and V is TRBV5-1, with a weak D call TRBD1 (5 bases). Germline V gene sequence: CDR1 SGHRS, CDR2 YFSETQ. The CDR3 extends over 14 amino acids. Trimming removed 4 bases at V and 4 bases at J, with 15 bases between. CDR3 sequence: CASSAGQPPYEQYF. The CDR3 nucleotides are TGCGCCAGCAGCGCCGGACAACCCCCGTACGAGCAGTACTTC.

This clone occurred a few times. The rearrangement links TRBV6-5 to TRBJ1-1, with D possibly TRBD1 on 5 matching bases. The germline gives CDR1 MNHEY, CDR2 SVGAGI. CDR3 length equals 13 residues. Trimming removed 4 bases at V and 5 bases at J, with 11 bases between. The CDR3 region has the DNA TGTGCCAGCAGTTGGCAGGGAACGACTGAAGCTTTCTTT. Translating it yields CASSWQGTTEAFF.

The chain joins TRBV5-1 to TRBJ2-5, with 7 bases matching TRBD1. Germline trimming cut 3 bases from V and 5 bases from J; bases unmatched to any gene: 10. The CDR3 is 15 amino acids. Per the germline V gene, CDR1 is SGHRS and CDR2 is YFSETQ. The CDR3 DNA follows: TGCGCCAGCAGCTATGACAGGGCGGGTGTGGAGACCCAGTACTTC. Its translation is CASSYDRAGVETQYF.

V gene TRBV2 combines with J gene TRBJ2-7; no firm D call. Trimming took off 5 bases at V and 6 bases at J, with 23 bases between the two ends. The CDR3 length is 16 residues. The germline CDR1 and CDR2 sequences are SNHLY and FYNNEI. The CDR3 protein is CASSTHGTTGLGEQYF. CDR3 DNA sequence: TGTGCCAGCAGTACACACGGTACGACCGGGTTGGGCGAGCAGTACTTC. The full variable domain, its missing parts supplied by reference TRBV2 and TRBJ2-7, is EPEVTQTPSHQVTQMGQEVILRCVPISNHLYFYWYRQILGQKVEFLVSFYNNEISEKSEIFDDQFSVERPDGSNFTLKIRSTKLEDSAMYFCASSTHGTTGLGEQYFGPGTRLTVT.

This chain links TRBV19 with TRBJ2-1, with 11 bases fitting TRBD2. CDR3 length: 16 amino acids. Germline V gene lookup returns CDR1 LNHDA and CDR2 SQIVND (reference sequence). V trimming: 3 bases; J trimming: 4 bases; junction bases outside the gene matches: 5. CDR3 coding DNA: TGTGCCAGTAGTATTCTGGGACTAGCGGATTACAATGAGCAGTTCTTC. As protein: CASSILGLADYNEQFF.

The CDR3 bases are TGTGCCAGCAGCCAGGAAACAGATACGCAGTATTTT. Translated, it gives CASSQETDTQYF. The genes are TRBV2 and TRBJ2-3; D is uncertain. CDR1 and CDR2 (germline): SNHLY, FYNNEI. Trimming cost V 6 bases and J 3 bases, with 7 bases left between them. This CDR3 is 12 amino acids long.

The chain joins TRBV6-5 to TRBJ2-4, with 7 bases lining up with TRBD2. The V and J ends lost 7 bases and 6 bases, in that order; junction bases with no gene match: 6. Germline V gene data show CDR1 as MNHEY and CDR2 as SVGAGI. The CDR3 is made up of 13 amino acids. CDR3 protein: CASTGGYPNIQYF. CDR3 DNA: TGTGCCAGCACCGGGGGGTATCCAAACATTCAGTACTTC.